The 3 T cell receptor beta chains below were found in one sample sequenced in a study of blood T cells in healthy people across ages. A sample-barcoded 5' primer and a J-beta primer mix were used in a second PCR of about 7 to 12 cycles. Via MiXCR, TCRdb re-called the 5' RACE reads, giving one row per CDR3 protein. The sample shows some 700,000 distinct CDR3 sequences, about a fifth of them seen only once. Sequencing used blood. These receptor sequences come from a man aged 65 to 79 in good health.

This clonotype has only a few counts. At one end, the junction sequence differs from germline, possibly due to a read error. This chain uses TRBV24-1 with TRBJ2-3, with D maybe TRBD2 (5 bases). CDR1 and CDR2 from the germline V gene are KGHDR and SFDVKD. The CDR3 sequence is 14 residues long. CDR3 bases: TGTGCCACCAGTGATTTTGCTAGCACAGACACGCAGTATTTT. This gives the protein CATSDFASTDTQYF.

V usage is TRBV12-3 or TRBV12-4 and J usage is TRBJ2-1, with TRBD2 matching 7 bases. The CDR3 has 18 amino acids. With V trimmed by 3 bases and J by 0 bases, 11 bases remained unmatched. CDR3 residues: CASSLASGGVSSYNEQFF. As DNA, the CDR3 is TGTGCCAGCAGTTTGGCTAGCGGAGGGGTTAGCTCCTACAATGAGCAGTTCTTC.

This clonotype came up a few times. CDR3 DNA sequence: TGCGCCAGCAGCCCCAGTCGGAGTCAGGCTCAAGAGACCCAGTACTTC. Translated, it gives CASSPSRSQAQETQYF. This chain uses TRBV5-1 with TRBJ2-5; no definite D call. Germline V gives CDR1 SGHRS, CDR2 YFSETQ. CDR3 size: 16 residues. Deletions cut 4 bases from V and 2 bases from J, with 18 bases between. Based on the CDR3 plus reference TRBV5-1 and TRBJ2-5, the full variable domain is KAGVTQTPRYLIKTRGQQVTLSCSPISGHRSVSWYQQTPGQGLQFLFEYFSETQRNKGNFPGRFSGRQFSNSRSEMNVSTLELGDSALYLCASSPSRSQAQETQYFGPGTRLLVL.